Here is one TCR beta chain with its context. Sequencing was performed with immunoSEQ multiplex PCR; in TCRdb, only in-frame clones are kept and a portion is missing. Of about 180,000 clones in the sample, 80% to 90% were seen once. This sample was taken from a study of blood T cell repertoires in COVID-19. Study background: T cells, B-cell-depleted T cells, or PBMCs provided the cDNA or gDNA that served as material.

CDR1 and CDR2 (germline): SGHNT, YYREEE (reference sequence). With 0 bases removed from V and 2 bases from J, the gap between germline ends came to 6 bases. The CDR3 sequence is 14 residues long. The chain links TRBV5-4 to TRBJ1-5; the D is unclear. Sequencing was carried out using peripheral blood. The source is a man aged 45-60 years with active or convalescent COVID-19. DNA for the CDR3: TGTGCCAGCAGCTTGGGTAGAGGCAATCAGCCCCAGCATTTT. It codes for CASSLGRGNQPQHF.